The source of this T cell receptor beta chain is a study of CD8 T cells in Susac syndrome. Across the whole study: Patients with Susac syndrome, at blood draw, were therapy-naive, on corticosteroids, or on intravenous immunoglobulin alone. General study results and limits: The CD4+ T cell repertoire of patients with Susac syndrome showed no detectable clonal expansion.

This CDR3 region has 13 residues. The V segment lost 6 bases and the J segment 5 bases; nucleotides outside the gene matches: 3. The germline V gene encodes CDR1 MNHEY and CDR2 SVGEGT. TCR beta was sequenced from blood CD8+ and CD4+ T cells. The patients with Susac syndrome satisfied recently defined diagnostic criteria for either definite or probable disease. RNA in amounts of about 0.5 to 1 ug was reverse transcribed with random hexamers. TCRdb re-derived calls from the immunoSEQ multiplex PCR reads in MiXCR, one entry per CDR3 protein. The table includes about 210,000 distinct CDR3 sequences, about 95% detected once. This clonotype was detected only once. Its antigen is unidentified.

The origin of this receptor is a human donor with Susac syndrome. Sequencing was done on a sample of CD4+ T cells from PBMCs. The rearrangement uses TRBV6-2 or TRBV6-3 and TRBJ2-3; 9 positions match TRBD2. The CDR3 nucleotides read TGTGCCAGCAGGGCGGGGGGGATAGATACGCAGTATTTT. This sequence encodes CASRAGGIDTQYF.